This T cell receptor (beta chain) was identified in a study of shared clonotypes between healthy human individuals. Findings of the study overall: Only a few donors were included, so the genetic and exposure-history diversity represented was limited. Lower generation probabilities were found for non-shared clonotypes than for those shared by all four donors.

In the naive CD8 group, cells lacked CD45RO and were positively selected for CCR7, so terminally differentiated effector memory CD45RA+ cells were left out. As regards this clone: The antigen remains unidentified.

At deep level, the assay was performed. Researchers divided each subset's genomic DNA evenly across several immunoSEQ plates. The data were produced by immunoSEQ multiplex PCR, yet TCRdb's version contains in-frame clones alone and is incomplete. The table includes millions of clones, approximately 94% detected once. The germline gives CDR1 LGHNT, CDR2 FRNRAP. This CDR3 has 16 amino acids. V lost 1 base, J lost 4 bases, and 16 bases lay in between. The V gene is TRBV12-5, the J gene TRBJ1-2, with D uncertain. The source is a man aged 18 to 29 in good health. Sequencing was carried out using naive CD8+ T cells sorted from blood. The CDR3 bases are TGTGCTAGTGGTTTGGGTGTCGAGGGAGGTGGCTATGGCTACACCTTC. Its translation: CASGLGVEGGGYGYTF.